The 18 T cell receptor beta chains in this list originate from one sample, sequenced in a study of T cell repertoires in cytomegalovirus infection. No antigens are known for them. TCRdb processed the reads anew with MiXCR; each CDR3 protein has one entry. Here the sample spans about 920,000 distinct CDR3 sequences, roughly 30% being singletons. The starting material was cultured CD8+ T cells from PBMCs, obtained from culture after CMV antigen stimulation. These receptors were taken from a human donor in good health (CMV status not recorded). Some clones in this sample may be carry-over from other donors' samples.

The sample holds many counts of this clonotype. V usage is TRBV5-5 and J usage is TRBJ1-4; 7 bases are a match to TRBD1. Germline trimming cut 5 bases from V and 4 bases from J; bases unmatched to any gene: 14. This CDR3 is 17 amino acids long. CDR1 and CDR2 from the germline V gene are SGHKS and YYEKEE (reference sequence). This CDR3 reads CASSLRGQELYNEKLFF. The CDR3 region has the DNA TGTGCCAGCAGTTTGCGAGGACAGGAGCTTTATAATGAAAAACTGTTTTTT.

The chain employs TRBV27 and TRBJ2-1, with a weak D call TRBD1 (6 bases). Trimming cost V 3 bases and J 2 bases, with 17 bases left between them. The CDR3 length is 17 residues. CDR1 is MNHEY and CDR2 is SMNVEV in the germline V gene (reference sequence). The chain's CDR3 is CASSFELGAIPYNEQFF. The DNA of the CDR3 is TGTGCCAGCAGTTTTGAATTGGGGGCGATCCCCTACAATGAGCAGTTCTTC.

A few counts support this clonotype. The chain carries TRBV6-5 and TRBJ2-7, with 8 positions matching TRBD1. The CDR3 length is 15 residues. J gave up 6 bases and V 2 bases, and 9 bases lay outside the gene matches. Germline lookup yields CDR1 MNHEY and CDR2 SVGAGI. The CDR3 here is CASSYGRRGLIEQYF. The CDR3 DNA is TGTGCCAGCAGTTACGGTCGCAGGGGGCTGATCGAGCAGTACTTC.

The chain couples TRBV29-1 to TRBJ2-3; 7 bases are a match to TRBD2. The CDR3 is made up of 17 amino acids. Germline V gives CDR1 SQVTM, CDR2 ANQGSEA. The V and J ends lost 1 base and 0 bases, in that order; junction bases with no gene match: 10. The CDR3 DNA sequence: TGCAGCGTTGAAGGGATTATTGGCGGGGGTAGCACAGATACGCAGTATTTT. It is translated as CSVEGIIGGGSTDTQYF.

The V gene is TRBV7-4, the J gene TRBJ2-5, with 7 bases lining up with TRBD2. V shed 4 bases, J shed 5 bases, and the junction held 7 bases outside the gene matches. Germline V gene lookup returns CDR1 SGHVT and CDR2 SQSDAQ. This CDR3 spans 14 amino acids. The CDR3 protein is CASSSRGDQETQYF. Here the CDR3 DNA reads TGTGCCAGCAGCTCCCGGGGGGATCAGGAGACCCAGTACTTC.

The V gene is TRBV6-5, the J gene TRBJ1-2; 10 nucleotides align to TRBD1. Losses at the gene ends were 8 bases for V and 6 bases for J; bases not matched to a gene: 6. In germline, CDR1 is MNHEY, CDR2 SVGAGI. The CDR3 consists of 13 residues. CDR3 protein: CASGFGQGDGYTF. In DNA, the CDR3 is TGTGCCAGCGGATTCGGACAGGGGGATGGCTACACCTTC.

In the case of this clonotype: One base away lies a much larger clone, so this may be a sequencing read error. The chain employs TRBV7-8 and TRBJ1-2; D remains unclear. Germline V CDR1 and CDR2: SGHVS, FQNEAQ. The CDR3 sequence is 16 residues long. Deletions cut 4 bases from V and 0 bases from J, with 15 bases between. This CDR3 is CASSWDVAGSNYGYTF. CDR3 nucleotides: TGTGCCAGCAGCTGGGATGTGGCAGGCTCTAACTATGGCTACACCTTC.

The chain recombines TRBV7-9 with TRBJ1-5, with a tentative D call TRBD1 (5 bases). Germline assignment: CDR1 SEHNR and CDR2 FQNEAQ (reference sequence). CDR3 size: 13 residues. The V end was cut by 5 bases, the J end by 5 bases, with 10 bases between. The CDR3 DNA sequence: TGTGCCAGCAGCCATACAGGCGATCAGCCCCAGCATTTT. It encodes CASSHTGDQPQHF.

This clonotype was counted only a few times. The rearrangement uses TRBV19 and TRBJ1-3; 10 positions agree with TRBD1. This CDR3 contains 16 residues. Germline V gene data show CDR1 as LNHDA and CDR2 as SQIVND (reference sequence). V trimming: 7 bases; J trimming: 7 bases; junction bases outside the gene matches: 13. Here the CDR3 DNA reads TGTGCCAGTACCCTCGGACAGGGGGAAAGTAGGAACACCATATATTTT. This encodes CASTLGQGESRNTIYF.

This chain connects TRBV6-2 or TRBV6-3 to TRBJ2-7; no clear D. The CDR3 runs 13 residues. V dropped 4 bases and J dropped 7 bases, with 14 bases sitting between them. Germline V gives CDR1 MNHEY, CDR2 SVGEGT. This chain's CDR3 is CASSLTPYEEQYV. Here the CDR3 DNA reads TGTGCCAGCAGTTTAACCCCCTACGAGGAGCAGTACGTC.

This clonotype appeared a few times. V gene TRBV7-4 combines with J gene TRBJ2-1; 8 nucleotides line up with TRBD2. CDR1 SGHVT and CDR2 SQSDAQ come from the germline V gene. V lost 5 bases to trimming and J lost 9 bases; unmatched junction nucleotides: 9. This CDR3 is built from 14 residues. The CDR3 DNA follows: TGTGCCAGCAGCCACCCCGGGGGGGCGCGTGAGCAGTTCTTC. Translation: CASSHPGGAREQFF.

The chain links TRBV20-1 to TRBJ2-1, with 7 bases aligning to TRBD1. The CDR3 is made up of 14 amino acids. With 3 bases clipped from V and 2 bases from J, the junction kept 4 bases outside the gene matches. Germline CDR1 reads DFQATT; CDR2 reads SNEGSKA (reference sequence). The CDR3 region is CSASRDSPYNEQFF. The CDR3 DNA is TGCAGTGCTAGCCGGGACAGTCCCTACAATGAGCAGTTCTTC.

This clonotype was seen only a few times. V and J are TRBV10-3 and TRBJ1-1; unclear D gene. Trimming removed 10 bases from V and 1 base from J, with 7 bases in between. The CDR3 contains 11 residues. Germline CDR1 is ENHRY and CDR2 is SYGVKD. CDR3 protein: CATWRNTEAFF. In nucleotides, the CDR3 is TGTGCCACTTGGAGGAACACTGAAGCTTTCTTT.

This clonotype was picked up a small number of times. The chain has TRBV10-3 and TRBJ2-3; the match to TRBD2 covers 16 bases. The trim removed 10 bases at V and 2 bases at J, leaving 12 bases unmatched. This CDR3 is built from 18 residues. CDR1 is ENHRY and CDR2 is SYGVKD in the germline V gene. The CDR3 nucleotides are TGTGCCACCAACGTCCCGGGACTAGCGGGGGGGCCCACAGATACGCAGTATTTT. This gives the protein CATNVPGLAGGPTDTQYF.

The chain couples TRBV10-3 to TRBJ1-3, with 7 bases matching TRBD1. The CDR3 extends over 16 amino acids. The V and J ends lost 4 bases and 4 bases, in that order; junction bases with no gene match: 10. Germline V gene sequence: CDR1 ENHRY, CDR2 SYGVKD. CDR3: CAISGVRTGQGNTIYF. CDR3 DNA: TGTGCCATCAGTGGGGTAAGGACAGGACAAGGAAACACCATATATTTT.

This clonotype was recorded only once. The junction departs from germline at one end; a sequencing error may be responsible. The genes are TRBV4-1 and TRBJ1-1; D unclear. CDR3 length equals 12 residues. CDR1 and CDR2 from the germline V gene are MGHRA and YSYEKL. DNA of the CDR3: TGTGCCAGCAGCTCATATACCACTGAAGCTTTCTTT. Amino acid sequence: CASSSYTTEAFF.

This clonotype was detected once. The chain is built from TRBV6-4 and TRBJ2-7, with 7 bases lining up with TRBD1. The CDR3 consists of 11 residues. The germline CDR1 and CDR2 sequences are MRHNA and SNTAGT. V shed 10 bases, J shed 7 bases, and the junction held 7 bases outside the gene matches. DNA of the CDR3: TGTGCCATAAACAGGGGCCGGGAGCAGTACTTC. This sequence encodes CAINRGREQYF.

This clonotype was observed many times. The chain uses TRBV12-3 or TRBV12-4 and TRBJ1-1; D unresolved. Trimming stripped 11 bases from V and 0 bases from J, with 13 bases between. CDR3 length equals 13 residues. CDR3 in DNA: TGTGCCCTCAGGCGTTACATGAACACTGAAGCTTTCTTT. Its protein product is CALRRYMNTEAFF.